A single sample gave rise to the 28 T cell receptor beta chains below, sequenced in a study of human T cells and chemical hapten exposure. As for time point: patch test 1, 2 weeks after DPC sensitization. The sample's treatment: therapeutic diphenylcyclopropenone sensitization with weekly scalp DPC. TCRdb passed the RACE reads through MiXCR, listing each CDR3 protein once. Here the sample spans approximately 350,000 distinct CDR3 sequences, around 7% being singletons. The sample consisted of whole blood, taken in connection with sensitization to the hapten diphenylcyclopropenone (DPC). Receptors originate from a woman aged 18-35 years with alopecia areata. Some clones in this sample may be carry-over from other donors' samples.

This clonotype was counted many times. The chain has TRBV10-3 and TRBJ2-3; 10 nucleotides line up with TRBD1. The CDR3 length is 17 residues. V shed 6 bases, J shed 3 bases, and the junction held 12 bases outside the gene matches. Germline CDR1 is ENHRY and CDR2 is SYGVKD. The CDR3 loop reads CAIRAGTGVGATDTQYF. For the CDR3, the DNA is TGTGCCATCAGAGCCGGGACAGGGGTCGGGGCGACAGATACGCAGTATTTT.

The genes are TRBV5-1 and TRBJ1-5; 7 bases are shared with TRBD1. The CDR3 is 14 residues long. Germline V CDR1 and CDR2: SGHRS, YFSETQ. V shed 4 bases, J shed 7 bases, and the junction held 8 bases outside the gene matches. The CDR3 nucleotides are TGCGCCAGCAGCGCGACAGGGTTAGAGCAGCCCCAGCATTTT. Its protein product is CASSATGLEQPQHF.

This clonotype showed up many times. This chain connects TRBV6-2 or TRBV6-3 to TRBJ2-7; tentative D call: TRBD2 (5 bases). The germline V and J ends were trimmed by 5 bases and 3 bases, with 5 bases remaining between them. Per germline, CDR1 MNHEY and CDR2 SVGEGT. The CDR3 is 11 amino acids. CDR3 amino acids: CASSEGYEQYF. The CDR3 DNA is TGTGCCAGCAGTGAGGGCTACGAGCAGTACTTC.

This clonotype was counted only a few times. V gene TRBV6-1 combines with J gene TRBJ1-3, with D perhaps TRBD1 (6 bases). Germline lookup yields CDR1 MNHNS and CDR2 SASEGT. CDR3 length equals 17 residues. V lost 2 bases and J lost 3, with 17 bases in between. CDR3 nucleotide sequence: TGTGCCAGCAGTGAATGGGGGCTGGAGTTCCGTGGAAACACCATATATTTT. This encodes CASSEWGLEFRGNTIYF.

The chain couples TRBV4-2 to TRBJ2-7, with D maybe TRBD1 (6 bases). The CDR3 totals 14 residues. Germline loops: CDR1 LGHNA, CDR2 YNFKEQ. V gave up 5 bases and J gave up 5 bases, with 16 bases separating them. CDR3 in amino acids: CASSATGLANEQYF. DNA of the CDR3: TGTGCCAGCAGCGCCACAGGGCTTGCGAACGAGCAGTACTTC.

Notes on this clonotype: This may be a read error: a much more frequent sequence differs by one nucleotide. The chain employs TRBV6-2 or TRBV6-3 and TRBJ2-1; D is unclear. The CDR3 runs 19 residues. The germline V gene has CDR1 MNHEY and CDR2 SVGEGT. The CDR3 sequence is CASSYLPPNLGLRYSEQFF. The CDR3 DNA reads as TGTGCCAGCAGTTACCTTCCTCCTAATCTCGGCCTACGCTACAGTGAGCAGTTCTTC.

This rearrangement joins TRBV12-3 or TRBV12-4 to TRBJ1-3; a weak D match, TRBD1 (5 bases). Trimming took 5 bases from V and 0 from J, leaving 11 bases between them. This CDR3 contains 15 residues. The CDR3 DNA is TGTGCCAGCAGTCGGGGACCGTCCTCTGGAAACACCATATATTTT. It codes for CASSRGPSSGNTIYF.

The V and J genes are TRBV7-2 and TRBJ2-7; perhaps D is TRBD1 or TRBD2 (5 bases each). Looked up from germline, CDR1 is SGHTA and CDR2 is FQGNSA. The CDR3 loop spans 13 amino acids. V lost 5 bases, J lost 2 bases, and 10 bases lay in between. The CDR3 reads CASSMGRTYEQYF. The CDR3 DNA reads TGTGCCAGCAGCATGGGACGGACCTACGAGCAGTACTTC.

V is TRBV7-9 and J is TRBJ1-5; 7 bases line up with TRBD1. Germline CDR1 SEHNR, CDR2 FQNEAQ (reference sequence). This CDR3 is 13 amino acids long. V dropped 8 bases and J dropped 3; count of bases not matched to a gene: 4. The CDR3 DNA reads TGTGCCAGCGGACAGGAGTACAATCAGCCCCAGCATTTT. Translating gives CASGQEYNQPQHF.

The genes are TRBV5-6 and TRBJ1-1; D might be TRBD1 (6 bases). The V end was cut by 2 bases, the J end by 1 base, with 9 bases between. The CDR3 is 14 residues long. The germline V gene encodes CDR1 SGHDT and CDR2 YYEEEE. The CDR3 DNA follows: TGTGCCAGCAGCTTACTCAGGGGGAACACTGAAGCTTTCTTT. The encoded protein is CASSLLRGNTEAFF.

Here the CDR3 reads CASSEVPAGGSKTQYF. The CDR3 DNA reads TGTGCCAGCAGTGAAGTCCCAGCGGGGGGCTCAAAGACCCAGTACTTC. This rearrangement joins TRBV6-1 to TRBJ2-5; 9 bases align to TRBD2. V was pared by 1 base and J by 6 bases, with 9 bases of the junction left unmatched. The germline CDR1 and CDR2 sequences are MNHNS and SASEGT. This CDR3 has 16 residues.

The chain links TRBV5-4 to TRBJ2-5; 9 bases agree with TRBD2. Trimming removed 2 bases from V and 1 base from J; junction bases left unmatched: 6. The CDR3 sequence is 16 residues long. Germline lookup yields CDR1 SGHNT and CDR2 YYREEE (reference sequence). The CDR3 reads CASSFRSGGGQETQYF. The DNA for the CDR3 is TGTGCCAGCAGCTTTCGTAGCGGGGGAGGCCAAGAGACCCAGTACTTC. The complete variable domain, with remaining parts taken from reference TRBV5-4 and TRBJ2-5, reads ETGVTQSPTHLIKTRGQQVTLRCSSQSGHNTVSWYQQALGQGPQFIFQYYREEENGRGNFPPRFSGLQFPNYSSELNVNALELDDSALYLCASSFRSGGGQETQYFGPGTRLLVL.

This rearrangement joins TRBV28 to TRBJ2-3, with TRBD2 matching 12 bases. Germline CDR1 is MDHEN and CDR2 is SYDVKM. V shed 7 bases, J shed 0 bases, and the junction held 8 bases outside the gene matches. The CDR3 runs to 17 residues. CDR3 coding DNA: TGTGCCAGCAAACCCGGGACTAGCGGGCTTAGCACAGATACGCAGTATTTT. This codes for CASKPGTSGLSTDTQYF.

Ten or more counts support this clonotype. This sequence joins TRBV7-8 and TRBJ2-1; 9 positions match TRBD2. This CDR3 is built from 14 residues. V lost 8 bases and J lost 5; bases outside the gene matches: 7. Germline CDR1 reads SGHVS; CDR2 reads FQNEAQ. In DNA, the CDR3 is TGTGCCAGCGGTTATCGGACTAGCGACAATGAGCAGTTCTTC. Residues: CASGYRTSDNEQFF.

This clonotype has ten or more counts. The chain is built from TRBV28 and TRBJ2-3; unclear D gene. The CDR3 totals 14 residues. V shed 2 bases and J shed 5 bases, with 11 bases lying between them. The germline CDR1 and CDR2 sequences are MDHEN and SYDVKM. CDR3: CASSLGWARDTQYF. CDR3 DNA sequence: TGTGCCAGCAGTTTAGGTTGGGCGCGAGATACGCAGTATTTT.

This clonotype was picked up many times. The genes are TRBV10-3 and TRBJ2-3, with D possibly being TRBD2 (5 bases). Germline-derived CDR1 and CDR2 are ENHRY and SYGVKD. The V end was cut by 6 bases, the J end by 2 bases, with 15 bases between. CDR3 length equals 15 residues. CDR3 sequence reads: CAIRSADYYTDTQYF. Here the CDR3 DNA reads TGTGCCATCAGGTCAGCCGACTATTACACAGATACGCAGTATTTT.

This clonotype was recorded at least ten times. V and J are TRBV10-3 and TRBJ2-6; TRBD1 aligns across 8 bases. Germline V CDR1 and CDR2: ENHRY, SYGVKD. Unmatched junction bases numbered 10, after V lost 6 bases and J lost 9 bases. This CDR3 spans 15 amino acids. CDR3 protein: CAISAMDRADNVLTF. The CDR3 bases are TGTGCCATCAGCGCGATGGACAGGGCCGACAACGTCCTGACTTTC.

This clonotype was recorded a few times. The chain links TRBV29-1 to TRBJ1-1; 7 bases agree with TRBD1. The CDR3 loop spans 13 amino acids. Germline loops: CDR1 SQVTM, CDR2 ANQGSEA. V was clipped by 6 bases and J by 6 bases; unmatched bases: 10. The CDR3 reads CSVLQGLGAEAFF. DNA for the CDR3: TGCAGCGTACTACAGGGGCTAGGGGCTGAAGCTTTCTTT.

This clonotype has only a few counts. This chain's CDR3 is CSASWRGDDYGYTF. CDR3 DNA: TGCAGTGCTAGTTGGCGGGGGGACGACTATGGCTACACCTTC. The rearrangement links TRBV20-1 to TRBJ1-2; perhaps TRBD1 as D (5 bases). Germline CDR1 reads DFQATT; CDR2 reads SNEGSKA (reference sequence). Trimming shortened V by 3 bases and J by 3 bases, and 14 bases separated the two germline ends. The CDR3 has 14 residues.

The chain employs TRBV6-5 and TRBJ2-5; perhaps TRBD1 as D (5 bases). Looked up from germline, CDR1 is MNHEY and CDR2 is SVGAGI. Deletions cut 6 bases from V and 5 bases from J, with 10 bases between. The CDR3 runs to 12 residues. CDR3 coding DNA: TGTGCCAGCAGGAGCCAGGGCGAGACCCAGTACTTC. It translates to CASRSQGETQYF.

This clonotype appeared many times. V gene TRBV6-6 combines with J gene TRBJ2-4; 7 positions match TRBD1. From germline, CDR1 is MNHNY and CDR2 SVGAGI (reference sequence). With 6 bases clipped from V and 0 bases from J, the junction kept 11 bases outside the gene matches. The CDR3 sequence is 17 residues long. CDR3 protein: CASSYTTGIIAKNIQYF. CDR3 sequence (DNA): TGTGCCAGCAGCTACACGACAGGGATCATAGCCAAAAACATTCAGTACTTC.

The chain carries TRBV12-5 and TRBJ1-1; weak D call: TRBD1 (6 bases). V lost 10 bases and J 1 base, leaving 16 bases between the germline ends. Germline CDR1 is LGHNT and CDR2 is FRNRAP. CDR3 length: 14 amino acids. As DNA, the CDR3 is TGTGCTACCACCAACAGGGAGGGGAACACTGAAGCTTTCTTT. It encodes CATTNREGNTEAFF.

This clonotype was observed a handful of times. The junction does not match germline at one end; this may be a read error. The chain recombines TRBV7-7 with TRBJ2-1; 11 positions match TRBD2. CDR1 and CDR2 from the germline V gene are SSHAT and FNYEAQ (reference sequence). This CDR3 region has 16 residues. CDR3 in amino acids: CASSQTGLAAYNEQFF. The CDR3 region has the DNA TGTGCTAGCAGCCAAACGGGACTAGCGGCCTACAATGAGCAGTTCTTC.

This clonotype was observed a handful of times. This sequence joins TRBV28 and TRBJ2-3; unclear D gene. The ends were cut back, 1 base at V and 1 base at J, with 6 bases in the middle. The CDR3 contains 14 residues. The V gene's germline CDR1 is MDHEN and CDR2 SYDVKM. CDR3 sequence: CASSLSRGTDTQYF. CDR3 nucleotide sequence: TGTGCCAGCAGTTTATCACGGGGCACAGATACGCAGTATTTT.

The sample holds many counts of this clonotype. The DNA for the CDR3 is TGTGCCAGCAGTGAAAGCAATCAGCCCCAGCATTTT. Translation: CASSESNQPQHF. The rearrangement joins TRBV12-3 or TRBV12-4 to TRBJ1-5, with unresolved D. Trimming cost V 5 bases and J 1 base, with 3 bases left between them. The CDR3 extends over 12 amino acids.

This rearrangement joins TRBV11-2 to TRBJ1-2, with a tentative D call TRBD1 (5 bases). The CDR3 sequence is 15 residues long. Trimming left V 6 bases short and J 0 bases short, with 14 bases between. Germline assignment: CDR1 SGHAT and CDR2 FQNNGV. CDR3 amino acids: CASRIPGKANYGYTF. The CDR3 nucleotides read TGTGCCAGCAGGATTCCAGGGAAGGCTAACTATGGCTACACCTTC.

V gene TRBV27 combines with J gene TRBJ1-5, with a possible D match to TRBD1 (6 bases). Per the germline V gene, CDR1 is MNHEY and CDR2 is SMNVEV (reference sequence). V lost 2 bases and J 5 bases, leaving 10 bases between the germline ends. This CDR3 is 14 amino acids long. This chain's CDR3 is CASSLRGVYQPQHF. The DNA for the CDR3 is TGTGCCAGCAGTTTAAGGGGGGTTTATCAGCCCCAGCATTTT.

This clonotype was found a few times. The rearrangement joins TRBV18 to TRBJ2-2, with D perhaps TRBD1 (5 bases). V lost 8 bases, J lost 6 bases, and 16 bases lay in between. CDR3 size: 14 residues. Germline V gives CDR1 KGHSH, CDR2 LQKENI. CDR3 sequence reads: CASAMTVPAGELFF. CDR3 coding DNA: TGTGCCAGCGCCATGACAGTCCCCGCCGGGGAGCTGTTTTTT.